This T cell receptor beta chain comes out of a study of T cells in localized non-small cell lung cancer. Findings and caveats of the study: Uninvolved neighboring lung showed the greatest T cell clonality, exceeding tumor. Longer survival (overall) was linked to higher T cell density in blood. It remains possible that heterogeneity exists, since only one tumor region was sequenced.

The germline gives CDR1 MNHGY, CDR2 SAAAGT. V was clipped by 6 bases and J by 0 bases, with 11 bases between them. CDR3 length equals 14 residues. Concerning this clone: Antigen: not known.

Profiling relied on immunoSEQ multiplex PCR, and the TCRdb table lists in-frame clones only, not all of them. The table has thousands of clones, just under 45% seen once. The chain uses TRBV6-8 and TRBJ1-1; TRBD1 is a possible D gene (5 bases). This specimen was lung tumor tissue, taken before any cancer treatment. The TCR sequence derives from a woman aged 40-75 years with stage II squamous cell lung carcinoma. The CDR3 DNA reads as TGTGCCAGCAGAACCGACAGAATGAACACTGAAGCTTTCTTT. Protein: CASRTDRMNTEAFF.